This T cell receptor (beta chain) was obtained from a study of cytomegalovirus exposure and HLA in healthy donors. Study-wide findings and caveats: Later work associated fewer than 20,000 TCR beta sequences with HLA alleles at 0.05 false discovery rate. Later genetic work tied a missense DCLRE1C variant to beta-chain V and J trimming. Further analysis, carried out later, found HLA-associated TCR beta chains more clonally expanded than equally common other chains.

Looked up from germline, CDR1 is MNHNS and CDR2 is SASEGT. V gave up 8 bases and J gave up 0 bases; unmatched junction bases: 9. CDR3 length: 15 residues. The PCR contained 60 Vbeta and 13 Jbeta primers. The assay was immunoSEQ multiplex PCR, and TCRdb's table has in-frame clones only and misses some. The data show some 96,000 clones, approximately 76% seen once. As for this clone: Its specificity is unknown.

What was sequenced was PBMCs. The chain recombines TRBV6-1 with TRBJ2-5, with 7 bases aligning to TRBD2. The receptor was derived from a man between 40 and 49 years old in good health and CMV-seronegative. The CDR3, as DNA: TGTGCCAGCTCACGGCTGGGGGGGAACCAAGAGACCCAGTACTTC. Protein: CASSRLGGNQETQYF.